The 10 T cell receptor beta chains in this list originate from one sample, sequenced in a study of OX40 agonist ivuxolimab in advanced cancers. TCRdb keeps only in-frame clones here, not all; method: immunoSEQ multiplex PCR. Of about 67,000 clones listed, more than 75% are singletons. Sequencing was performed on CD4+ or CD8+ T cells sorted from blood, taken in a trial of the OX40 agonist ivuxolimab. The receptors come from an adult with an advanced solid tumor such as melanoma, head and neck, liver or kidney cancer.

This chain connects TRBV27 to TRBJ2-6, with a possible D match to TRBD1 (5 bases). This CDR3 contains 17 residues. CDR1 is MNHEY, CDR2 SMNVEV, per germline (reference sequence). Trimming left V 5 bases short and J 1 base short, with 15 bases between. The CDR3 DNA reads TGTGCCAGCAGTCCCTACTCCTACAGGTCTGGGGCCAACGTCCTGACTTTC. Encoded protein: CASSPYSYRSGANVLTF.

This clone was counted once. The chain joins TRBV9 to TRBJ1-2; perhaps TRBD1 as D (5 bases). Germline CDR1 reads SGDLS; CDR2 reads YYNGEE. The CDR3 is 13 residues long. V was trimmed by 0 bases and J by 8 bases, leaving 11 bases between them. CDR3 protein: CASSVEGVGGYTF. CDR3 bases: TGTGCCAGCAGCGTAGAAGGGGTTGGCGGCTACACCTTC. Full variable domain (outside the CDR3, taken from reference TRBV9 and TRBJ1-2): DSGVTQTPKHLITATGQRVTLRCSPRSGDLSVYWYQQSLDQGLQFLIQYYNGEERAKGNILERFSAQQFPDLHSELNLSSLELGDSALYFCASSVEGVGGYTFGSGTRLTVV.

The chain carries TRBV19 and TRBJ1-1, with D perhaps matching TRBD1 (5 bases). The CDR3 spans 14 residues. In germline, CDR1 is LNHDA, CDR2 SQIVND (reference sequence). Between the trimmed V and J ends, which lost 9 bases and 0 bases, there was a span of 14 bases. The CDR3 spells CASTAGAMNTEAFF. Written as DNA, the CDR3 is TGTGCCAGCACAGCCGGGGCGATGAACACTGAAGCTTTCTTT.

As concerns this clone: Other DNA sequences in this specimen translate into the identical CDR3. The gene calls are TRBV5-4 and TRBJ2-3, with a tentative D call TRBD1 (6 bases). The CDR3 contains 14 residues. Germline V gene sequence: CDR1 SGHNT, CDR2 YYREEE (reference sequence). V was cut by 1 base and J by 3 bases, with 9 bases left in between. Here the CDR3 reads CASSLIGGTDTQYF. The CDR3 DNA reads as TGTGCCAGCAGCTTGATAGGGGGAACAGATACGCAGTATTTT.

The chain is built from TRBV5-1 and TRBJ2-7; 7 bases match TRBD2. The CDR3 contains 13 residues. V shed 4 bases, J shed 3 bases, and the junction held 4 bases outside the gene matches. Germline-derived CDR1 and CDR2 are SGHRS and YFSETQ. The CDR3 region has the DNA TGCGCCAGCAGCCCCGGGGGGATCTACGAGCAGTACTTC. Translating gives CASSPGGIYEQYF.

This chain links TRBV5-4 with TRBJ1-5; D unresolved. V was pared by 2 bases and J by 5 bases, with 8 bases between. Germline-derived CDR1 and CDR2 are SGHNT and YYREEE (reference sequence). The CDR3 spans 13 residues. CDR3 in amino acids: CASSFGTDQPQHF. The DNA for the CDR3 is TGTGCCAGCAGCTTTGGCACCGATCAGCCCCAGCATTTT.

The chain couples TRBV29-1 to TRBJ1-1; TRBD1 matches at 9 bases. With 1 base clipped from V and 0 bases from J, the junction kept 3 bases outside the gene matches. Germline CDR1 reads SQVTM; CDR2 reads ANQGSEA. The CDR3 is 15 amino acids. The DNA of the CDR3 is TGCAGCGTTGAAGGGGGACAGGGATTGAACACTGAAGCTTTCTTT. Translating it yields CSVEGGQGLNTEAFF.

This clone was counted between two and nine times. V and J are TRBV14 and TRBJ1-6; D is possibly TRBD1 (5 bases). V dropped 0 bases and J dropped 13 bases, with 16 bases sitting between them. This CDR3 region has 15 residues. Germline loops: CDR1 SGHDN, CDR2 FVKESK. CDR3 loop: CASSQEAGGALPLHF. DNA for the CDR3: TGTGCCAGCAGCCAAGAGGCTGGAGGGGCCCTCCCCCTCCACTTT.

The chain is built from TRBV5-1 and TRBJ1-1; 10 bases match TRBD1. This CDR3 is built from 14 residues. V shed 1 base, J shed 8 bases, and the junction held 5 bases outside the gene matches. Germline loops: CDR1 SGHRS, CDR2 YFSETQ. The CDR3 DNA sequence: TGCGCCAGCAGCTTGACGCCGACAGGGGGCGAAGCTTTCTTT. Amino acids: CASSLTPTGGEAFF.

The chain recombines TRBV7-8 with TRBJ1-1; D gene unclear. Per germline, CDR1 SGHVS and CDR2 FQNEAQ. Trimming shortened V by 2 bases and J by 0 bases, and 10 bases separated the two germline ends. This CDR3 has 15 residues. The CDR3 DNA sequence: TGTGCCAGCAGCTTACGAAACAGATTGAACACTGAAGCTTTCTTT. Translation: CASSLRNRLNTEAFF.